This T cell receptor beta chain was documented in a study of PD-L1 blockade in urothelial cancer (dated by TCRdb to about 2017). At the level of the whole study: All patients started therapy in about 2014 and received atezolizumab 1,200 mg intravenously every 3 weeks. About 90% of the roughly 29 patients were males with bladder-origin urothelial cancer, and about 65% of the roughly 30 reported a prior smoking history. An ECOG performance status of 0 or 1 was recorded for the patients, and 0 to 3 prior chemotherapy regimens had been received by the patients. Blood samples were analyzed at two time points: 3 weeks after treatment start (second dose) and 6 weeks after treatment start. Blood samples yielded a median of approximately 150,000 T cells and around 80,000 unique TCRs, with median clonality roughly 0.085. Somatic, immune and clinical correlates of response to PD-L1 blockade with atezolizumab in urothelial cancer were the focus of an exploratory multi-omic analysis. Pretreatment tumor samples, along with matched peripheral blood collected serially before and after atezolizumab treatment, underwent TCR sequencing. Durable clinical benefit was defined as a progression-free survival longer than 6 months, and TCR features were additionally tested against progression-free survival and overall survival. In the same patients, pretreatment tumors underwent whole exome sequencing and RNA sequencing in addition to TCR sequencing. Durable clinical benefit was achieved by nine patients and was not achieved by 20 patients. Pretreatment blood TCR-seq was available for fewer than 30 patients, at least one posttreatment blood collection was obtained for around 25 patients, and tumor TCR-seq was available for around 25 patients. The research as a whole found: Because the sample size was small (n of about 30) and many of the analyses were exploratory, the results are meant to be hypothesis-generating. Among patients with durable benefit, tumor-associated TCR clones showed greater expansion in peripheral blood 3 weeks after treatment started (n ≈ 20, p = 0.022). A pretreatment peripheral blood TCR clonality below the median was linked to improved progression-free and overall survival.

In regard to this clone: Its antigen has not been determined. No much larger clone is present one base from it, and per-base qualities are unavailable.

Each PCR received spiked-in synthetic TCR analog templates so that absolute template abundance could be estimated from read counts. The immunoSEQ assay used bias-controlled V and J gene primers to amplify TCRbeta CDR3 regions from genomic DNA. Rearranged TCRbeta segments were sequenced at approximately 20X coverage. From the authors' description of their analysis: Sequencing errors were corrected by clustering, and CDR3s were annotated against IMGT so that V, D and J genes could be assigned. Downstream analyses used only productive TCRbeta rearrangements and left out out-of-frame or stop-codon sequences. To compute clonality, Shannon entropy was normalized by the log of the number of unique productive sequences and then subtracted from one. Fisher's exact test with Benjamini-Hochberg correction, using a cutoff of adjusted p below 0.01, was how clones that differed between time points or between blood and tumor were identified. In TCRdb, the immuneACCESS table is reduced to in-frame sequences with V and J assigned. These tables do not hold every clone; where another copy was compared, an unresolved V gene accounts for under half, and the others remain unexplained. The D gene and trimming were derived from the DNA, and the V and J assignments and clone size from that table. The sample yields 80,000 to 130,000 clones; around 90% were counted once. The ten most abundant clones make up 0.85% to 1% of the sample.

V is clipped by 6 bases and J by 2 bases, and the sequence between their germline boundaries is 17 bases long. Per the germline V gene, MDHEN is the CDR1 and SYDVKM is the CDR2. CDR3 length: 15 amino acids, cysteine to phenylalanine. The read is trimmed to its CDR3 DNA, 45 bases read in frame from base 1. The cohort included 29 patients with locally advanced or metastatic urothelial carcinoma who were treated at Memorial Sloan Kettering on a trial protocol. Peripheral blood mononuclear cells were collected pretreatment and during treatment, with between 1 and 8 total time points obtained per patient. The Qiagen DNeasy Blood extraction kit was used to purify genomic DNA from total PBMCs and from tumor samples. PBMCs were collected pretreatment and during treatment, and were isolated and stored as previously described.

This sample comprised PBMCs, obtained around atezolizumab (anti-PD-L1) treatment. The sequence joins TRBV28 to TRBJ2-7; TRBD2 is perhaps the D gene, given 5 matching bases. This receptor was taken from a woman of 80 years or more with urothelial cancer. The DNA is as follows: TGTGCCAGCAGCCCGCGTGGGAGCACCCCCTACGAGCAGTACTTC. Translated, this is CASSPRGSTPYEQYF.